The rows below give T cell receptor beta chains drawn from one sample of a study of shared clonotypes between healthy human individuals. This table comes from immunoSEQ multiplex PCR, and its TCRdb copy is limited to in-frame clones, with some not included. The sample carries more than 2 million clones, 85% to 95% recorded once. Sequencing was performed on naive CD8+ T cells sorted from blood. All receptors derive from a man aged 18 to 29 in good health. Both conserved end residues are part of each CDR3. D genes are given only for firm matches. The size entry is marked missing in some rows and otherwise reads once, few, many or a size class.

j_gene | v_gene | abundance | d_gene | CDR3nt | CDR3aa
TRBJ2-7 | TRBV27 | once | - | TGTGCCAGCAGTTTAGAGGCGGCAGTCTTTCCCTACGAGCAGTACTTC | CASSLEAAVFPYEQYF
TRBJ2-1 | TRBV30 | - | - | TGTGCCTGGAGTGTCATAGGGGGGGACAATGAGCAGTTCTTC | CAWSVIGGDNEQFF
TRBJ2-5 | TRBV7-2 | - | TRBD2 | TGTGCCAGCAGCTTAACCCTACTAGCGGGAGGGCCTATTGAGACCCAGTACTTC | CASSLTLLAGGPIETQYF
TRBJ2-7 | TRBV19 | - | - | TGTGCCAGTAACACCGGGACGGACTCCTACGAGCAGTACTTC | CASNTGTDSYEQYF
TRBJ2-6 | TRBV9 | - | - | TGTGCCAGCAGCGTAACACCGGGTGATCCCTCCGCTGGGGCCAACGTCCTGACTTTC | CASSVTPGDPSAGANVLTF
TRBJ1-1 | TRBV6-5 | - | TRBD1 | TGTGCCAGCAGTTACTCGGTCGGACAGGTTGACACTGAAGCTTTCTTT | CASSYSVGQVDTEAFF
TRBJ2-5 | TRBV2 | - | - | TGTGCCACCTCGGGGGACCAAGAGACCCAGTACTTC | CATSGDQETQYF
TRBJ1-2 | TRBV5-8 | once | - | TGTGCCAGCAGCCCCCGACAGGACGCTTGGAATGGCTACACCTTC | CASSPRQDAWNGYTF
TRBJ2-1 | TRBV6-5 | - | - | TGTGCCAGCAGTTATGGGACATACCTAGGGAATGAGCAGTTCTTC | CASSYGTYLGNEQFF
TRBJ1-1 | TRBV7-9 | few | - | TGTGCCAGCAGCTTAGGGGCGAACACTGAAGCTTTCTTT | CASSLGANTEAFF
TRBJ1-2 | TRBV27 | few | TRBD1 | TGTGCCAGCAGTCCCAGACAGGGGGGTGACTATGGCTACACCTTC | CASSPRQGGDYGYTF
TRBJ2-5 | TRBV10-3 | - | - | TGTGCCATCAGTGATGGACCTGGGGAGACCCAGTACTTC | CAISDGPGETQYF
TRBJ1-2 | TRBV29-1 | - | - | TGCAGCGTTTTTCACATCGCTAACTATGGCTACACCTTC | CSVFHIANYGYTF
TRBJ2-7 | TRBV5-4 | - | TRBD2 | TGTGCCAGCAGCTATGGACTAGCGGGAGTGGTCGAGCAGTACTTC | CASSYGLAGVVEQYF
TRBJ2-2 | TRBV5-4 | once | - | TGTGCCAGCAGCTTGGAGGCCAGACACACCGGGGAGCTGTTTTTT | CASSLEARHTGELFF
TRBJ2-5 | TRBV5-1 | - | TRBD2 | TGCGCCAGCGGCCCCCAGCGGGGGGACGAAGAGACCCAGTACTTC | CASGPQRGDEETQYF
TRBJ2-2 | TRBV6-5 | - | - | TGTGCCAGCAGTTACGGGGTTGGCACCGGGGAGCTGTTTTTT | CASSYGVGTGELFF
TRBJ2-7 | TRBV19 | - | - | TGTGCCAGTAGTATAGCAGCTAACTACGAGCAGTACTTC | CASSIAANYEQYF
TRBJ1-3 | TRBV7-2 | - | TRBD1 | TGTGCCAGCAGCTGGACAGGGCTTGGAAACACCATATATTTT | CASSWTGLGNTIYF
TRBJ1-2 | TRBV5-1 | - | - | TGCGCCAGCAGCGGCAGTACAAATTTTAACTATGGCTACACCTTC | CASSGSTNFNYGYTF
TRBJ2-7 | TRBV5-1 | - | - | TGCGCCAGCAGCTTTCGACCGACCTACGAGCAGTACTTC | CASSFRPTYEQYF
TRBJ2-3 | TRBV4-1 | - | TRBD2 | TGCGCCAGCAGCCAAGAAAGCGGGGTTACGCAGTATTTT | CASSQESGVTQYF
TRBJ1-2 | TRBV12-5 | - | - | TGTGCTAGTGGGGAAGAACAGAGGAACTATGGCTACACCTTC | CASGEEQRNYGYTF
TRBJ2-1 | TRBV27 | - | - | TGTGCCAGCAGTGGGGCAATGGAGCAGTTCTTC | CASSGAMEQFF
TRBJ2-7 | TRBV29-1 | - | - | TGCAGCGGGATTTCCGGGACATCTTACGAGCAGTACTTC | CSGISGTSYEQYF
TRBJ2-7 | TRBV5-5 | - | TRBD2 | TGTGCCAGCAGCTTACGGGAGGGGTTCGAGCAGTACTTC | CASSLREGFEQYF
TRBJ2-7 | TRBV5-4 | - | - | TGTGCCAGCAGCCAGGTTGGCGAATACGAGCAGTACTTC | CASSQVGEYEQYF
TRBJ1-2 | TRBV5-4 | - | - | TGTGCCAGCAGCCCGGGTAAGGTCAACTATGGCTACACCTTC | CASSPGKVNYGYTF
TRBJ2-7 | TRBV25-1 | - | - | TGTGCCAGCAGTCTCGGGGAGCAGTACTTC | CASSLGEQYF
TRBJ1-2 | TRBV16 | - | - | TGTGCCAGCAGCCCCAGACAGGAAGCTAACTATGGCTACACCTTC | CASSPRQEANYGYTF
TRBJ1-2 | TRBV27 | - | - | TGTGCCAGCAGTTCCGAACAGGGACAATACTATGGCTACACCTTC | CASSSEQGQYYGYTF
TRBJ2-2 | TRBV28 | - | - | TGTGCCAGCAGTTTTCGGGTTGGCAGGGCAAACACCGGGGAGCTGTTTTTT | CASSFRVGRANTGELFF
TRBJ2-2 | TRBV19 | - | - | TGTGCCAGTAGTATTCTAGGATCGGGTGGCACCGGGGAGCTGTTTTTT | CASSILGSGGTGELFF
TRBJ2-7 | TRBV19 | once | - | TGTGCCAGTAGTATAAATCCGGTGGGCTCCTACGAGCAGTACTTC | CASSINPVGSYEQYF
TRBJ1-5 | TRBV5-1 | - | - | TGCGCCAGCAGCTTGGACGGGGGTCAGCCCCAGCATTTT | CASSLDGGQPQHF
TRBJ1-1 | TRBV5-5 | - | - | TGTGCCAGCAGCCTCACAACCGGGATGACGAACACTGAAGCTTTCTTT | CASSLTTGMTNTEAFF
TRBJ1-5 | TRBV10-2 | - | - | TGCGCCAGCAGTGAGACAGGCAATCAGCCCCAGCATTTT | CASSETGNQPQHF
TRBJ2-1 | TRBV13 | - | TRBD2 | TGTGCCAGCAGCAATGGACTAGCGGGAGACCATGAGCAGTTCTTC | CASSNGLAGDHEQFF
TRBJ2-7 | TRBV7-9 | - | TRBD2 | TGTGCCAGCAGCTTAGGACTAGCGGGGGACCGATACGAGCAGTACTTC | CASSLGLAGDRYEQYF
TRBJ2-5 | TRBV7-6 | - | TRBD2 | TGTGCCAGCAGCTCTTCACTAGCGGGGGATCAAGAGACCCAGTACTTC | CASSSSLAGDQETQYF
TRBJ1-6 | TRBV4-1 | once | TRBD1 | TGCGCCAGCAGCCAAGTCCAGGGGGCTGGTAATTCACCCCTCCACTTT | CASSQVQGAGNSPLHF
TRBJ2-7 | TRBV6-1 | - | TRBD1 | TGTGCCACACAGGGGCCCGTCTACGAGCAGTACTTC | CATQGPVYEQYF
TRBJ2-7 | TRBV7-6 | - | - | TGTGCCAGCAGCCTGGGGACCGAATACGAGCAGTACTTC | CASSLGTEYEQYF